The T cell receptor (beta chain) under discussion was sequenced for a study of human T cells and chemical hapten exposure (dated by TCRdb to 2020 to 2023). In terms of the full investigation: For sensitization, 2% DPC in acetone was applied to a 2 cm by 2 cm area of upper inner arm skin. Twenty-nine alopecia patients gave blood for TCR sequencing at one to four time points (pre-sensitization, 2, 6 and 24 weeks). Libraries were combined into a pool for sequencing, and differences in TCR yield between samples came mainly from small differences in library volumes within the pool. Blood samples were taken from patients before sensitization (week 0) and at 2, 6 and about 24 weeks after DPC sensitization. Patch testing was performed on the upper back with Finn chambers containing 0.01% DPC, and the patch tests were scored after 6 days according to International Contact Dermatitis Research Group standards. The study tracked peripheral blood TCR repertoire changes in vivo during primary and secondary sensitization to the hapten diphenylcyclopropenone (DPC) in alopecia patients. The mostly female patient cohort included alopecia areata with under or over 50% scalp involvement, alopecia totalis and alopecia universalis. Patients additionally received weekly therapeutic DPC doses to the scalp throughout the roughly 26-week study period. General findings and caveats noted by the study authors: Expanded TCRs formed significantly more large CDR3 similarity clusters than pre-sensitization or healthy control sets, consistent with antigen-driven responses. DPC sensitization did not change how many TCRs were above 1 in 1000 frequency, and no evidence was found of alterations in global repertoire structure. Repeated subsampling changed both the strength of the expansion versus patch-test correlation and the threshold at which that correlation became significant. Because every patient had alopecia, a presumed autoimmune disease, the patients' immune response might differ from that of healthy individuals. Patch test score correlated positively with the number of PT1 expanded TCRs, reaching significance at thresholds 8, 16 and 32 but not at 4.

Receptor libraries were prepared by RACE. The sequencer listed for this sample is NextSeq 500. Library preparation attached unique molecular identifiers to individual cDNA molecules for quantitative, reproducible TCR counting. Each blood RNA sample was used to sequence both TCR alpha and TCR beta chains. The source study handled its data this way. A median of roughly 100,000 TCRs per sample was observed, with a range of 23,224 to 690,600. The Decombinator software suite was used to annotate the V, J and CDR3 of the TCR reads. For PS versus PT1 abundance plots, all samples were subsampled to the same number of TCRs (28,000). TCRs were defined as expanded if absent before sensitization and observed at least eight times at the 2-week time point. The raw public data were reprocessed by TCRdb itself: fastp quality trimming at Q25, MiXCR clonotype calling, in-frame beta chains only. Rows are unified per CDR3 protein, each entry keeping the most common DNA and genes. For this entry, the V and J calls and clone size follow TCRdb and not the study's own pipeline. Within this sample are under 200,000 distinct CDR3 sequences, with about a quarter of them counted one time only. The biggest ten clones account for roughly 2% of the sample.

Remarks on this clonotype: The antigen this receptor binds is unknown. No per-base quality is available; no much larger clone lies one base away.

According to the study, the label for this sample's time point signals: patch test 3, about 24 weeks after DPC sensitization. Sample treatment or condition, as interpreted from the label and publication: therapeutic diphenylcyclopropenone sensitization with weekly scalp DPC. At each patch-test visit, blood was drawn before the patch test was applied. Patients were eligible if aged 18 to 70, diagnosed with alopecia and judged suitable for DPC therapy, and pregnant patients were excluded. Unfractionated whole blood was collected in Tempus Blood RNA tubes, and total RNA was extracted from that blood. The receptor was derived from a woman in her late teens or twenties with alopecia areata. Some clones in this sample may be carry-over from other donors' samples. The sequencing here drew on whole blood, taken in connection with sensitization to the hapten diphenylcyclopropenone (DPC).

CDR3 loop: CASSQVLTAYNSPLHF. The nucleotides are TGCGCCAGCAGCCAAGTCTTAACAGCCTATAATTCACCCCTCCACTTT. The rearrangement joined TRBV4-1 to TRBJ1-6, with the D gene too uncertain to name. From its cysteine to its phenylalanine, the CDR3 spans 16 amino acids. Left in the record is the CDR3 DNA by itself, 48 bases read in frame from the first base. V drops 1 base and J drops 2 bases, leaving 9 bases in between. The germline V gene sets CDR1 to MGHRA and CDR2 to YSYEKL.